This entry concerns a single T cell receptor (beta chain). Its antigen is undetermined. The source of the sample is a study of identical twins. The study, taken as a whole, reports: Analyses of zero insertions could be partly confounded by invariant MAIT and iNKT cells.

A universal primer site was added by template switching, and unique molecular identifiers were carried by the cDNA. TCRdb reanalysed the 5' RACE reads using MiXCR and keeps one entry per CDR3 protein. The table lists 1.5 million or so distinct CDR3 sequences, under 35% of them singletons, with more than 0.25% in the top ten. Sequenced input: cord blood. The sequence derives from a newborn girl in good health.

The CDR3 protein is CSEIPGYSTDTQYF. The CDR3 coding sequence is TGCAGCGAAATTCCGGGATATAGCACAGATACGCAGTATTTT. This chain links TRBV20-1 with TRBJ2-3, with D possibly being TRBD2 (5 bases). This CDR3 spans 14 amino acids. Germline loops: CDR1 DFQATT, CDR2 SNEGSKA (reference sequence).